What follows are 10 T cell receptor beta chains derived from one specimen sequenced in a study of blood T cells in healthy people across ages. PCR was performed a second time for about 6 to 12 cycles using a sample-barcoded 5' primer and a J-beta primer mix. TCRdb recomputed calls from the 5' RACE reads with MiXCR, one row per CDR3 protein. Among hundreds of thousands of distinct CDR3 sequences listed, 22% were seen once. The sample comprised blood. Receptors originate from a man between 65 and 79 years old in good health.

The chain is built from TRBV15 and TRBJ2-4; 13 positions match TRBD2. CDR1 and CDR2 from the germline V gene are LNHNV and YYDKDF (reference sequence). Trimming at V came to 5 bases and at J to 3 bases, leaving 4 bases not matched to a gene. CDR3 length equals 16 residues. CDR3 residues: CATSRGTSGDKNIQYF. CDR3 nucleotides: TGTGCCACCAGCCGTGGGACTAGCGGGGACAAAAACATTCAGTACTTC.

The J gene is TRBJ1-2, the V gene TRBV29-1; D ambiguous. From germline, CDR1 is SQVTM and CDR2 ANQGSEA. Between the trimmed V and J ends, which lost 4 bases and 4 bases, there was a span of 7 bases. The CDR3 is 11 amino acids. The CDR3 DNA is TGCAGCGTTGTTGACCCCTATGGCTACACCTTC. It is translated as CSVVDPYGYTF.

The chain uses TRBV6-5 and TRBJ2-3; 7 nucleotides agree with TRBD2. Trimming removed 0 bases from V and 6 bases from J; junction bases left unmatched: 9. The CDR3 has 16 amino acids. Per germline, CDR1 MNHEY and CDR2 SVGAGI. The CDR3 here is CASSYSQRGPLDTQYF. In nucleotides, the CDR3 is TGTGCCAGCAGTTACTCCCAGCGGGGCCCGTTGGATACGCAGTATTTT.

This clonotype was recorded a few times. This sequence joins TRBV5-1 and TRBJ2-1; D perhaps matches TRBD2 (5 bases). The length of the CDR3 is 14 residues. V was pared by 1 base and J by 5 bases, with 10 bases between. Germline-derived CDR1 and CDR2 are SGHRS and YFSETQ. CDR3 residues: CASSLTGVNNEQFF. The CDR3 DNA sequence: TGCGCCAGCAGCTTGACCGGGGTTAACAATGAGCAGTTCTTC.

This clonotype showed up just a few times. The chain uses TRBV2 and TRBJ2-1; D is unresolved. This CDR3 is 13 amino acids long. The germline CDR1 and CDR2 sequences are SNHLY and FYNNEI. V gave up 1 base and J gave up 5 bases, with 6 bases separating them. The CDR3 protein is CASSEEGNNEQFF. The CDR3 DNA sequence: TGTGCCAGCAGTGAAGAAGGCAACAATGAGCAGTTCTTC.

This clonotype was detected a few times. J is TRBJ2-1 and V is TRBV11-2, with TRBD2 matching over 7 bases. Per the germline V gene, CDR1 is SGHAT and CDR2 is FQNNGV. There are 15 residues in the CDR3. V gave up 2 bases and J gave up 7 bases; unmatched junction bases: 8. The DNA of the CDR3 is TGTGCCAGCAGCTTACTGGGCGGGAGAGGTAATGAGCAGTTCTTC. The encoded protein is CASSLLGGRGNEQFF.

V and J are TRBV6-1 and TRBJ1-4; D remains unclear. The V gene's germline CDR1 is MNHNS and CDR2 SASEGT. Trimming took off 5 bases at V and 2 bases at J, with 6 bases between the two ends. The CDR3 length is 13 residues. The CDR3 bases are TGTGCCAGCAGTAAAGGGACTAATGAAAAACTGTTTTTT. It codes for CASSKGTNEKLFF.

This clonotype has only a few counts. This chain connects TRBV12-3 or TRBV12-4 to TRBJ2-1; 11 bases are a match to TRBD2. CDR3 size: 16 residues. Trimming cost V 2 bases and J 7 bases; bases outside gene matches: 7. The CDR3 sequence is CASSLTSGGAVNEQFF. The CDR3 DNA reads TGTGCCAGCAGTTTAACTAGCGGGGGTGCGGTGAATGAGCAGTTCTTC.

The table lists this clonotype with many counts. The chain joins TRBV5-1 to TRBJ2-2, with 7 bases lining up with TRBD1. V lost 0 bases and J lost 5; bases outside the gene matches: 4. CDR3 length equals 15 residues. Germline V gives CDR1 SGHRS, CDR2 YFSETQ. This chain's CDR3 is CASSLGTGGTGELFF. CDR3 nucleotide sequence: TGCGCCAGCAGCTTGGGGACAGGAGGAACCGGGGAGCTGTTTTTT.

This rearrangement joins TRBV6-9 to TRBJ2-7; 9 bases fit TRBD2. The germline V gene has CDR1 MNHGY and CDR2 SVAAGI. This CDR3 region has 14 residues. The J segment lost 5 bases and the V segment lost 10 bases, leaving 12 bases of the junction unmatched. CDR3 coding DNA: TGTGCCAACCTGAAAGGGACTAGCTTTCACGAGCAGTACGTC. Translation gives CANLKGTSFHEQYV.